The 32 T cell receptor beta chains below come from one sample, sequenced in a study of graft-versus-host responses after intestinal transplantation. These receptors lack a known antigen. Method: immunoSEQ multiplex PCR; TCRdb's copy keeps in-frame clones and lacks some. The sample consists of some 48,000 clones, 70% to 85% of them appearing once. The material was unstimulated CD4+ T cells sorted from spleen or lymph node cells, obtained before transplant. These receptors came from a human donor who was the organ donor for an intestinal transplant.

The rearrangement links TRBV29-1 to TRBJ1-2, with 9 bases aligning to TRBD1. The CDR3 is 13 residues long. The V segment lost 4 bases and the J segment 6 bases; nucleotides outside the gene matches: 6. The germline CDR1 and CDR2 sequences are SQVTM and ANQGSEA. CDR3 protein: CSVADRGRNGYTF. The CDR3 DNA reads as TGCAGCGTTGCGGACAGGGGAAGGAATGGCTACACCTTC.

This clone came up a few times. The DNA of the CDR3 is TGTGCCTCCGCGGGACAGGGCGTGAACACTGAAGCTTTCTTT. Amino acids: CASAGQGVNTEAFF. The gene calls are TRBV19 and TRBJ1-1, with TRBD1 identical over 9 bases. This CDR3 contains 14 residues. V was pared by 11 bases and J by 0 bases, with 7 bases of the junction left unmatched. Looked up from germline, CDR1 is LNHDA and CDR2 is SQIVND (reference sequence).

The CDR3 sequence is CASSLPGANSPLHF. The CDR3 region has the DNA TGTGCCAGCAGCTTACCAGGGGCTAATTCACCCCTCCACTTT. V gene TRBV7-8 combines with J gene TRBJ1-6, with a tentative D call TRBD1 (6 bases). Germline V gene sequence: CDR1 SGHVS, CDR2 FQNEAQ. This CDR3 is built from 14 residues. V lost 2 bases to trimming and J lost 6 bases, with 8 bases between them. The full variable domain, its missing parts supplied by reference TRBV7-8 and TRBJ1-6, is GAGVSQSPRYKVAKRGQDVALRCDPISGHVSLFWYQQALGQGPEFLTYFQNEAQLDKSGLPSDRFFAERPEGSVSTLKIQRTQQEDSAVYLCASSLPGANSPLHFGNGTRLTVT.

The CDR3, as DNA: TGCGCCAGCAGCTTGGGACTAGCGGGCTCCTACAATGAGCAGTTCTTC. This gives the protein CASSLGLAGSYNEQFF. The chain has TRBV5-1 and TRBJ2-1, with 10 positions matching TRBD2. The germline V gene has CDR1 SGHRS and CDR2 YFSETQ. The CDR3 contains 16 residues. V shed 0 bases and J 0 bases; nucleotides not matched to a gene: 0.

The chain has TRBV5-1 and TRBJ2-1, with 10 bases lining up with TRBD2. CDR1 SGHRS and CDR2 YFSETQ come from the germline V gene. The V gene end was trimmed by 0 bases and the J gene end by 9 bases; junction bases not matched to a gene: 12. The CDR3 length is 17 residues. The CDR3 DNA follows: TGCGCCAGCAGCTTGGATCTTCCAGCGGGGGGGCCGAGTGAGCAGTTCTTC. Its translation: CASSLDLPAGGPSEQFF.

The chain carries TRBV9 and TRBJ2-3; D gene uncertain. CDR3 length: 16 residues. The V gene's germline CDR1 is SGDLS and CDR2 YYNGEE. V was pared by 0 bases and J by 2 bases, with 13 bases between. CDR3 sequence reads: CASSVAGQAFTDTQYF. The CDR3 DNA reads TGTGCCAGCAGCGTAGCTGGTCAGGCCTTCACAGATACGCAGTATTTT.

The rearrangement links TRBV25-1 to TRBJ2-5; 9 positions agree with TRBD1. The CDR3 has 14 residues. Germline CDR1 MGHDK, CDR2 SYGVNS. V was pared by 4 bases and J by 7 bases, with 7 bases of the junction left unmatched. CDR3 sequence (DNA): TGTGCCAGCAGTGGGCCGGGACAGGGTGGGACCCAGTACTTC. This codes for CASSGPGQGGTQYF. Looking up the rest from reference TRBV25-1 and TRBJ2-5 gives the full variable domain: EADIYQTPRYLVIGTGKKITLECSQTMGHDKMYWYQQDPGMELHLIHYSYGVNSTEKGDLSSESTVSRIRTEHFPLTLESARPSHTSQYLCASSGPGQGGTQYFGPGTRLLVL.

This chain uses TRBV4-2 with TRBJ2-1; 7 bases agree with TRBD2. In germline, CDR1 is LGHNA, CDR2 YNFKEQ. Germline trimming cut 4 bases from V and 0 bases from J; bases unmatched to any gene: 0. The CDR3 length is 14 residues. The CDR3 DNA reads TGTGCCAGCAGCCGGACTAGCTCCTACAATGAGCAGTTCTTC. Its protein is CASSRTSSYNEQFF.

As DNA, the CDR3 is TGTGCTAGTGGTTTGTTGGCAGGAATACCTGAAGCTTTCTTT. It encodes CASGLLAGIPEAFF. The V call is TRBV12-5, the J call TRBJ1-1; D is uncertain. The CDR3 extends over 14 amino acids. Germline V gene data show CDR1 as LGHNT and CDR2 as FRNRAP. The V gene lost 2 bases and the J gene lost 6 bases, with 13 bases spanning the gap.

This clone was counted a single time. The genes are TRBV6-5 and TRBJ2-7; maybe TRBD2 (6 bases). Trimming left V 6 bases short and J 5 bases short, with 14 bases between. From germline, CDR1 is MNHEY and CDR2 SVGAGI. The CDR3 has 13 amino acids. In DNA, the CDR3 is TGTGCCAGCAGCCAGTGGCCTAGCGACGAGCAGTACTTC. Amino acids: CASSQWPSDEQYF.

V and J are TRBV10-2 and TRBJ2-7; maybe TRBD1 (6 bases). The CDR3 is 15 amino acids. With 1 base removed from V and 0 bases from J, the gap between germline ends came to 10 bases. Germline V gene lookup returns CDR1 WSHSY and CDR2 SAAADI. In DNA, the CDR3 is TGCGCCAGCAGTGAGTTTAGGACAGTCTCCTACGAGCAGTACTTC. This translates into CASSEFRTVSYEQYF.

This chain uses TRBV30 with TRBJ2-7; possibly TRBD2 for D (6 bases). The V gene's germline CDR1 is GTSNPN and CDR2 SVGIG (reference sequence). Trimming took off 2 bases at V and 6 bases at J, with 8 bases between the two ends. The CDR3 has 11 amino acids. The CDR3 loop is CAWSRDSEQYF. CDR3 bases: TGTGCCTGGAGTCGGGACTCCGAGCAGTACTTC.

In this sample, this clone turned up a few times. The identical CDR3 is also encoded by other nucleotide sequences in the sample. The chain has TRBV5-1 and TRBJ2-3, with D perhaps TRBD1 (6 bases). Trimming stripped 0 bases from V and 4 bases from J, with 6 bases between. Germline V gives CDR1 SGHRS, CDR2 YFSETQ. This CDR3 contains 13 residues. The CDR3 coding sequence is TGCGCCAGCAGCTTGGGGGGGCCAGATACGCAGTATTTT. Translation gives CASSLGGPDTQYF.

J is TRBJ2-5 and V is TRBV2; no definite D call. Germline V gene data show CDR1 as SNHLY and CDR2 as FYNNEI. Trimming removed 9 bases at V and 10 bases at J, with 18 bases between. The length of the CDR3 is 12 residues. The CDR3 region is CASRTTRWDQYF. DNA for the CDR3: TGTGCCAGTAGGACGACCAGATGGGACCAGTACTTC. The variable domain in full, completed from reference TRBV2 and TRBJ2-5, reads EPEVTQTPSHQVTQMGQEVILRCVPISNHLYFYWYRQILGQKVEFLVSFYNNEISEKSEIFDDQFSVERPDGSNFTLKIRSTKLEDSAMYFCASRTTRWDQYFGPGTRLLVL.

For the CDR3, the DNA is TGTGCCAGCAGCTTAGGGGACAGGGATACAGAGACCCAGTACTTC. Translation: CASSLGDRDTETQYF. J is TRBJ2-5 and V is TRBV7-9; 9 positions agree with TRBD1. Trimming removed 1 base from V and 4 bases from J; junction bases left unmatched: 4. The CDR3 has 15 residues. The V gene's germline CDR1 is SEHNR and CDR2 FQNEAQ (reference sequence).

The chain uses TRBV7-2 and TRBJ1-2; D gene unclear. Trimming left V 5 bases short and J 3 bases short, with 10 bases between. Germline V gene lookup returns CDR1 SGHTA and CDR2 FQGNSA. CDR3 length: 13 residues. The CDR3 region is CASSPKGYYGYTF. In DNA form, the CDR3 reads TGTGCCAGCAGCCCGAAGGGCTACTATGGCTACACCTTC.

This clone was seen a single time. The chain links TRBV19 to TRBJ2-3; 7 bases map to TRBD1. The CDR3 loop spans 14 amino acids. Germline values: CDR1 LNHDA, CDR2 SQIVND (reference sequence). With V trimmed by 2 bases and J by 1 base, 0 bases remained unmatched. In DNA, the CDR3 is TGTGCCAGTAGTATAAGGGGGCGCACAGATACGCAGTATTTT. Translated: CASSIRGRTDTQYF. Full variable domain (remainder filled in from reference TRBV19 and TRBJ2-3): DGGITQSPKYLFRKEGQNVTLSCEQNLNHDAMYWYRQDPGQGLRLIYYSQIVNDFQKGDIAEGYSVSREKKESFPLTVTSAQKNPTAFYLCASSIRGRTDTQYFGPGTRLTVL.

The gene calls are TRBV20-1 and TRBJ1-1; D not certain. Per germline, CDR1 DFQATT and CDR2 SNEGSKA (reference sequence). Trimming cost V 7 bases and J 1 base, with 4 bases left between them. The CDR3 runs 10 residues. For the CDR3, the DNA is TGCAGTGGGAGGAACACTGAAGCTTTCTTT. Translating gives CSGRNTEAFF.

This rearrangement joins TRBV30 to TRBJ2-7; 7 bases match TRBD2. The CDR3 covers 13 residues. The germline gives CDR1 GTSNPN, CDR2 SVGIG (reference sequence). The V segment lost 3 bases and the J segment 2 bases; nucleotides outside the gene matches: 4. CDR3 amino acids: CAWRTAGAYEQYF. The CDR3 DNA reads as TGTGCCTGGAGGACTGCGGGGGCCTACGAGCAGTACTTC.

The chain joins TRBV2 to TRBJ2-7, with D tentatively TRBD1 (6 bases). V was shortened by 6 bases and J by 4 bases, with 19 bases between the two germline ends. Germline CDR1 is SNHLY and CDR2 is FYNNEI. The CDR3 has 15 residues. CDR3 in amino acids: CASSLKRTALYEQYF. The CDR3 bases are TGTGCCAGCAGCCTAAAACGGACAGCCCTGTACGAGCAGTACTTC.

The chain joins TRBV18 to TRBJ1-1; TRBD1 aligns across 7 bases. J was trimmed by 0 bases and V by 3 bases; bases with no gene match: 10. This CDR3 spans 17 amino acids. Germline V CDR1 and CDR2: KGHSH, LQKENI. The DNA for the CDR3 is TGTGCCAGCTCACCTTACCGGGACAGCTCATTGAACACTGAAGCTTTCTTT. Translation: CASSPYRDSSLNTEAFF.

This chain connects TRBV7-2 to TRBJ2-3; D is tentatively TRBD1 or TRBD2 (5 bases each). V was trimmed by 5 bases and J by 10 bases, leaving 19 bases between them. The CDR3 is made up of 14 amino acids. Germline V gene lookup returns CDR1 SGHTA and CDR2 FQGNSA. The CDR3 DNA is TGTGCCAGCAGCCCCGGGACCCTCGGTGTGGCGCAGTATTTT. It is translated as CASSPGTLGVAQYF.

This rearrangement joins TRBV27 to TRBJ1-5, with D unresolved. Germline assignment: CDR1 MNHEY and CDR2 SMNVEV (reference sequence). The CDR3 runs to 14 residues. V lost 5 bases to trimming and J lost 2 bases, with 10 bases between them. The CDR3 DNA reads TGTGCCAGCAGTCCGCGTTACGGCAATCAGCCCCAGCATTTT. Its translation is CASSPRYGNQPQHF.

The chain carries TRBV6-5 and TRBJ1-1; 7 bases line up with TRBD1. Trimming at V came to 1 base and at J to 2 bases, leaving 4 bases not matched to a gene. Germline CDR1 is MNHEY and CDR2 is SVGAGI. The CDR3 contains 15 residues. CDR3 sequence (DNA): TGTGCCAGCAGTTACTTCCGACAGGGCAACACTGAAGCTTTCTTT. Translating it yields CASSYFRQGNTEAFF.

CDR3 protein: CASSIRQGGNYGYTF. CDR3 coding DNA: TGTGCCAGTAGTATCCGACAAGGCGGGAACTATGGCTACACCTTC. The genes are TRBV19 and TRBJ1-2; unclear D gene. V was pared by 3 bases and J by 2 bases, with 13 bases between. This CDR3 region has 15 residues. Looked up from germline, CDR1 is LNHDA and CDR2 is SQIVND (reference sequence).

V gene TRBV27 combines with J gene TRBJ2-7, with a possible D match to TRBD1 (6 bases). Germline CDR1 is MNHEY and CDR2 is SMNVEV (reference sequence). V was trimmed by 2 bases and J by 0 bases, leaving 17 bases between them. This CDR3 is 17 amino acids long. The CDR3 is CASSLNCWWDTSYEQYF. The CDR3 nucleotides read TGTGCCAGCAGTTTAAATTGTTGGTGGGACACCTCCTACGAGCAGTACTTC.

This clone was detected once. This rearrangement joins TRBV15 to TRBJ1-5; 10 positions match TRBD1. Germline CDR1 and CDR2: LNHNV and YYDKDF (reference sequence). Trimming removed 3 bases from V and 3 bases from J; junction bases left unmatched: 2. The CDR3 totals 15 residues. CDR3 nucleotides: TGTGCCACCAGCAGGGGACAGGGGCTCAATCAGCCCCAGCATTTT. Translation: CATSRGQGLNQPQHF. Full variable domain (remainder filled in from reference TRBV15 and TRBJ1-5): DAMVIQNPRYQVTQFGKPVTLSCSQTLNHNVMYWYQQKSSQAPKLLFHYYDKDFNNEADTPDNFQSRRPNTSFCFLDIRSPGLGDTAMYLCATSRGQGLNQPQHFGDGTRLSIL.

This chain connects TRBV6-9 to TRBJ2-7, with 10 bases matching TRBD1. The CDR3 is made up of 14 amino acids. V dropped 4 bases and J dropped 2; count of bases not matched to a gene: 2. The germline gives CDR1 MNHGY, CDR2 SVAAGI. CDR3 sequence reads: CASSWDRGAYEQYF. The CDR3 nucleotides are TGTGCCAGCAGTTGGGACAGGGGTGCCTACGAGCAGTACTTC.

This chain connects TRBV5-4 to TRBJ2-3, with D tentatively TRBD2 (6 bases). V dropped 1 base and J dropped 3 bases, with 9 bases sitting between them. Germline CDR1 and CDR2: SGHNT and YYREEE (reference sequence). This CDR3 has 14 amino acids. This chain's CDR3 is CASSLLSGTDTQYF. The DNA of the CDR3 is TGTGCCAGCAGCTTGCTCAGCGGGACAGATACGCAGTATTTT.

The DNA of the CDR3 is TGTGCCAGCAGCCCCGGACAGCCCAATCAGCCCCAGCATTTT. It yields the protein CASSPGQPNQPQHF. The chain links TRBV6-5 to TRBJ1-5; D is perhaps TRBD1 (6 bases). The V end lost 6 bases, the J end lost 3 bases, and 12 bases lay between the germline ends. The germline gives CDR1 MNHEY, CDR2 SVGAGI. CDR3 length equals 14 residues.

The chain employs TRBV30 and TRBJ1-1; possibly TRBD1 for D (5 bases). V was pared by 5 bases and J by 5 bases, with 24 bases between. This CDR3 contains 16 residues. In germline, CDR1 is GTSNPN, CDR2 SVGIG (reference sequence). CDR3 loop: CAWGVWGVGRATEAFF. The CDR3 region has the DNA TGTGCCTGGGGCGTTTGGGGCGTTGGGAGGGCGACTGAAGCTTTCTTT.

This rearrangement joins TRBV4-1 to TRBJ2-3; 10 bases match TRBD2. The germline gives CDR1 MGHRA, CDR2 YSYEKL. Trimming removed 2 bases from V and 5 bases from J; junction bases left unmatched: 13. This CDR3 has 18 residues. CDR3 region: CASSQWLQAGGSGDTQYF. The CDR3 bases are TGCGCCAGCAGCCAATGGCTACAAGCGGGAGGGTCTGGAGATACGCAGTATTTT.